The TCR beta chain described here comes from a study of identical twins. There are 15 residues in the CDR3. V lost 7 bases, J lost 4 bases, and 18 bases lay in between. This clonotype was seen at least ten times. TCRdb analysed the 5' RACE reads with MiXCR anew, one entry per CDR3 protein. The data hold around 490,000 distinct CDR3 sequences, with roughly 13% observed a single time. This sample also appeared in a second study, on yellow fever vaccine responses in identical twins.

This sequence joins TRBV12-3 or TRBV12-4 and TRBJ2-3; no definite D call. The source is a woman in her late teens or twenties in good health. The sample was CD4+ T cells sorted from blood. DNA for the CDR3: TGTGCCAGCATCCAAGGAATTGGGGTCTCAGATACGCAGTATTTT. It translates to CASIQGIGVSDTQYF.